Below are 22 T cell receptor beta chains sequenced from a single sample in a study of control samples from healthy donors and cancer patients. Sequencing was performed with immunoSEQ multiplex PCR; in TCRdb, only in-frame clones are kept and a portion is missing. The sample holds some 110,000 clones, about 88% seen once. Sequenced material: blood. Every receptor here comes from a woman aged 65 to 85 in good health.

The gene calls are TRBV9 and TRBJ2-5, with 7 bases that match TRBD1. V gave up 2 bases and J gave up 7 bases; unmatched junction bases: 14. The length of the CDR3 is 16 residues. Germline loops: CDR1 SGDLS, CDR2 YYNGEE. CDR3 in amino acids: CASSVTGTVKDGTQYF. CDR3 bases: TGTGCCAGCAGCGTCACCGGGACAGTGAAAGACGGGACCCAGTACTTC.

The chain has TRBV9 and TRBJ2-3, with D unclear. V lost 0 bases to trimming and J lost 4 bases, with 9 bases between them. The CDR3 consists of 14 residues. CDR1 SGDLS and CDR2 YYNGEE come from the germline V gene. As DNA, the CDR3 is TGTGCCAGCAGCGTAGACATCATACCAGATACGCAGTATTTT. Amino acid sequence: CASSVDIIPDTQYF.

The chain is built from TRBV5-1 and TRBJ1-1, with TRBD1 as a possible D gene (5 bases). The CDR3 consists of 14 residues. The germline V gene encodes CDR1 SGHRS and CDR2 YFSETQ. With 2 bases removed from V and 4 bases from J, the gap between germline ends came to 12 bases. The CDR3 sequence: CASSFYDGGTEAFF. CDR3 nucleotides: TGCGCCAGCAGCTTCTACGACGGGGGCACTGAAGCTTTCTTT. The whole variable domain, remainder taken from reference TRBV5-1 and TRBJ1-1, is KAGVTQTPRYLIKTRGQQVTLSCSPISGHRSVSWYQQTPGQGLQFLFEYFSETQRNKGNFPGRFSGRQFSNSRSEMNVSTLELGDSALYLCASSFYDGGTEAFFGQGTRLTVV.

This chain uses TRBV9 with TRBJ1-1; D perhaps matches TRBD1 (6 bases). Between the trimmed V and J ends, which lost 0 bases and 8 bases, there was a span of 14 bases. CDR1 and CDR2 from the germline V gene are SGDLS and YYNGEE. CDR3 size: 14 residues. In DNA, the CDR3 is TGTGCCAGCAGCGTAGTAGGGCTGGGGGCAGAAGCTTTCTTT. It encodes CASSVVGLGAEAFF.

The chain employs TRBV7-2 and TRBJ2-3; 7 bases are a match to TRBD2. The V segment lost 5 bases and the J segment 12 bases; nucleotides outside the gene matches: 5. This CDR3 comprises 11 residues. Germline assignment: CDR1 SGHTA and CDR2 FQGNSA. CDR3 protein: CASSLGLVQYF. For the CDR3, the DNA is TGTGCCAGCAGCCTTGGACTAGTTCAGTATTTT.

CDR3 region: CASSPGQGPRGYTF. CDR3 bases: TGTGCCAGCAGCCCTGGGCAGGGTCCGCGGGGCTACACCTTC. The chain employs TRBV6-6 and TRBJ1-2; D is perhaps TRBD1 (5 bases). In germline, CDR1 is MNHNY, CDR2 SVGAGI (reference sequence). Between the trimmed V and J ends, which lost 6 bases and 8 bases, there was a span of 19 bases. CDR3 length: 14 residues.

The chain carries TRBV5-1 and TRBJ1-2; D remains unclear. Trimming left V 3 bases short and J 0 bases short, with 9 bases between. Germline V gives CDR1 SGHRS, CDR2 YFSETQ. The CDR3 loop spans 14 amino acids. The CDR3: CASSSGGTNYGYTF. CDR3 nucleotide sequence: TGCGCCAGCAGCTCTGGAGGGACTAACTATGGCTACACCTTC.

The chain employs TRBV5-4 and TRBJ2-5; TRBD2 matches at 9 bases. The V and J ends lost 1 base and 4 bases, in that order; junction bases with no gene match: 5. Germline V gives CDR1 SGHNT, CDR2 YYREEE (reference sequence). CDR3 length: 15 amino acids. The CDR3 sequence: CASSLPSSGIETQYF. The CDR3 bases are TGTGCCAGCAGCTTGCCTTCTAGCGGGATAGAGACCCAGTACTTC.

This clone turned up a few times. The rearrangement uses TRBV7-7 and TRBJ2-7; maybe TRBD2 (5 bases). CDR1 and CDR2 from the germline V gene are SSHAT and FNYEAQ (reference sequence). The CDR3 contains 15 residues. Trimming removed 2 bases from V and 3 bases from J, with 14 bases in between. The CDR3 region has the DNA TGTGCCAGCAGCTTATGGTGGGGAGACCTCTACGAGCAGTACTTC. Encoded protein: CASSLWWGDLYEQYF.

The chain employs TRBV28 and TRBJ1-2; D is unresolved. The CDR3 runs to 14 residues. Germline loops: CDR1 MDHEN, CDR2 SYDVKM. With 5 bases removed from V and 3 bases from J, the gap between germline ends came to 13 bases. The CDR3 is CASSPRQPYYGYTF. In DNA, the CDR3 is TGTGCCAGCAGTCCGCGGCAGCCTTACTATGGCTACACCTTC.

This clone was observed once. This sequence joins TRBV4-1 and TRBJ2-4; a possible D gene is TRBD2 (6 bases). Trimming pared 0 bases from V and 8 bases from J, leaving 17 bases between. The CDR3 totals 16 residues. Germline V gene data show CDR1 as MGHRA and CDR2 as YSYEKL. The CDR3: CASSQDGGGAFDIQYF. CDR3 nucleotide sequence: TGCGCCAGCAGCCAAGATGGGGGAGGAGCCTTTGACATTCAGTACTTC.

There are a few counts of this clone. The CDR3 nucleotides are TGTGCCAGCAGTTACATTCGCGATCAGCCCCAGCATTTT. It is translated as CASSYIRDQPQHF. The rearrangement links TRBV6-6 to TRBJ1-5; D is undetermined. Germline assignment: CDR1 MNHNY and CDR2 SVGAGI (reference sequence). CDR3 length: 13 amino acids. V was pared by 2 bases and J by 5 bases, with 7 bases between.

CDR3 loop: CASSPPNDGELFF. In DNA, the CDR3 is TGTGCCAGCTCACCACCGAACGACGGGGAGCTGTTTTTT. The rearrangement uses TRBV18 and TRBJ2-2, with no clear D. The germline gives CDR1 KGHSH, CDR2 LQKENI. The CDR3 is made up of 13 amino acids. V dropped 0 bases and J dropped 7 bases, with 6 bases sitting between them.

On this clone itself: One end of the junction fails to match germline, which may point to a read error. This sequence joins TRBV2 and TRBJ2-5; perhaps TRBD2 as D (7 bases). There are 15 residues in the CDR3. Germline lookup yields CDR1 SNHLY and CDR2 FYNNEI. This CDR3 is CASREGGGPKETQYF. The DNA for the CDR3 is TGTGCCAGCAGGGAAGGGGGGGGGCCAAAAGAGACCCAGTACTTC.

The chain uses TRBV6-5 and TRBJ1-3; D call uncertain. The germline CDR1 and CDR2 sequences are MNHEY and SVGAGI. The CDR3 extends over 16 amino acids. Trimming took off 1 base at V and 1 base at J, with 11 bases between the two ends. For the CDR3, the DNA is TGTGCCAGCAGTTACTGGGCTGGGAGTTCTGGAAACACCATATATTTT. Encoded protein: CASSYWAGSSGNTIYF.

The genes are TRBV3-1 (or the pseudogene TRBV3-2) and TRBJ2-7; a weak D match, TRBD2 (6 bases). The CDR3 has 11 residues. Germline CDR1 is LGHDT and CDR2 is YNNKEL (reference sequence). The V end lost 8 bases, the J end lost 1 base, and 6 bases lay between the germline ends. CDR3 amino acids: CASGGSYEQYF. For the CDR3, the DNA is TGTGCCAGCGGGGGGTCCTACGAGCAGTACTTC.

This clone occurred once. The chain employs TRBV10-2 and TRBJ1-5; D not resolved. Germline V gene data show CDR1 as WSHSY and CDR2 as SAAADI. The V end lost 4 bases, the J end lost 2 bases, and 3 bases lay between the germline ends. This CDR3 region has 12 residues. CDR3 amino acids: CASSGGNQPQHF. The CDR3, as DNA: TGCGCCAGCAGTGGGGGCAATCAGCCCCAGCATTTT.

The CDR3 nucleotides are TGTGCCAGCAGTTCGACAGGAGCCTACGAGCAGTACTTC. It translates to CASSSTGAYEQYF. The chain employs TRBV12-3 or TRBV12-4 and TRBJ2-7, with D perhaps TRBD1 (6 bases). This CDR3 is built from 13 residues. The V gene lost 4 bases and the J gene lost 2 bases, with 9 bases spanning the gap.

This sequence joins TRBV5-6 and TRBJ2-1; TRBD1 or TRBD2 may be the D gene (6 bases each). Trimming left V 1 base short and J 5 bases short, with 13 bases between. Looked up from germline, CDR1 is SGHDT and CDR2 is YYEEEE. This CDR3 has 15 amino acids. The CDR3 DNA reads as TGTGCCAGCAGCTTGCTGGAGGGGGGCCACAATGAGCAGTTCTTC. Translation: CASSLLEGGHNEQFF.

This clone was counted once. The CDR3: CASSRGGQGIGYEQFF. For the CDR3, the DNA is TGTGCCAGCAGTCGAGGGGGACAGGGGATAGGATATGAGCAGTTCTTC. V gene TRBV6-2 or TRBV6-3 combines with J gene TRBJ2-1; 10 bases match TRBD1. J was trimmed by 8 bases and V by 5 bases; bases with no gene match: 12. Germline-derived CDR1 and CDR2 are MNHEY and SVGEGT. The CDR3 runs 16 residues.

This sequence joins TRBV11-2 and TRBJ2-3; D unresolved. CDR1 is SGHAT, CDR2 FQNNGV, per germline. The CDR3 runs to 13 residues. V lost 0 bases and J 3 bases, leaving 4 bases between the germline ends. As DNA, the CDR3 is TGTGCCAGCAGCTTAGAGGTTACAGATACGCAGTATTTT. This gives the protein CASSLEVTDTQYF.

V gene TRBV19 combines with J gene TRBJ1-2, with 12 bases identical to TRBD1. The CDR3 is made up of 15 amino acids. Germline CDR1 is LNHDA and CDR2 is SQIVND (reference sequence). Losses at the gene ends were 7 bases for V and 7 bases for J; bases not matched to a gene: 10. The CDR3 here is CASNTPGTGGVGYTF. The DNA for the CDR3 is TGTGCCAGTAACACTCCCGGGACAGGGGGCGTTGGCTACACCTTC.